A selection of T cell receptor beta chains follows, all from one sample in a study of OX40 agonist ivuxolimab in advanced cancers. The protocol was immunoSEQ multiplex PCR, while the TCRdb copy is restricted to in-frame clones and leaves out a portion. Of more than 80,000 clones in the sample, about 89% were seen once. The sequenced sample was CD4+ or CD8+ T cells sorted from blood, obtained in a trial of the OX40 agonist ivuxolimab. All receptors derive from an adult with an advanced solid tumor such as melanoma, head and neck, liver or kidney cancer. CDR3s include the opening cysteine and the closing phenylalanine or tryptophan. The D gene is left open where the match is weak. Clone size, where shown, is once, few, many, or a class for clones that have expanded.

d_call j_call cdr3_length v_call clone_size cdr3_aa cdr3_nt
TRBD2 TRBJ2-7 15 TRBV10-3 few CAITPATSGAYEQYF TGTGCCATCACCCCTGCGACTAGCGGGGCCTACGAGCAGTACTTC
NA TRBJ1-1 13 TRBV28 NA CASSSAHNDEAFF TGTGCCAGCAGTTCAGCCCATAACGACGAAGCTTTCTTT
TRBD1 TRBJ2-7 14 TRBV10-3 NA CAISESAGQDEQYF TGTGCCATCAGTGAGTCGGCAGGACAGGACGAGCAGTACTTC
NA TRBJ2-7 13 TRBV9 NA CASSVAPSYEQYF TGTGCCAGCAGCGTAGCACCTTCCTACGAGCAGTACTTC
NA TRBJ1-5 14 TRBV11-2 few CASSLGSSNQPQHF TGTGCCAGCAGCTTAGGATCTAGCAATCAGCCCCAGCATTTT
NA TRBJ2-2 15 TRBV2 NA CASTSGVGDTGELFF TGTGCCAGCACCTCAGGAGTGGGAGACACCGGGGAGCTGTTTTTT
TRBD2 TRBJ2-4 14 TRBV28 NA CASSLGVAGDIQYF TGTGCCAGCAGTTTAGGGGTAGCGGGAGACATTCAGTACTTC
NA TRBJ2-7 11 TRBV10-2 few CASSGLYEQYF TGCGCCAGCAGTGGCCTCTACGAGCAGTACTTC
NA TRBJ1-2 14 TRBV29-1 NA CSVDDLTGGRGYTF TGCAGCGTTGACGACCTAACGGGGGGCCGAGGCTACACCTTC
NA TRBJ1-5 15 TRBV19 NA CASSIGYSLNQPQHF TGTGCCAGTAGTATAGGTTACAGTCTCAATCAGCCCCAGCATTTT
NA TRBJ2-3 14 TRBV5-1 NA CASSLAGGTDTQYF TGCGCCAGCAGCTTGGCCGGGGGCACAGATACGCAGTATTTT
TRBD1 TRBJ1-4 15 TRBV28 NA CASSETGTGGGKLFF TGTGCCAGCAGTGAAACCGGGACAGGGGGAGGAAAACTGTTTTTT
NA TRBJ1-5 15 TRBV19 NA CASSIRAGREQPQHF TGTGCCAGTAGTATACGGGCCGGGCGGGAGCAGCCCCAGCATTTT
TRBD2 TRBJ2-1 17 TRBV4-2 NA CASSQDGLAGGYNEQFF TGTGCCAGCAGCCAAGATGGGCTAGCGGGAGGGTACAATGAGCAGTTCTTC
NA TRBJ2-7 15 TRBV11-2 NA CASSPQDLTSYEQYF TGTGCCAGCAGCCCGCAGGACCTGACTTCCTACGAGCAGTACTTC
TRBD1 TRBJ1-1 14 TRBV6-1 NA CASSEAGGLTEAFF TGTGCCAGCAGTGAAGCAGGGGGCCTTACTGAAGCTTTCTTT
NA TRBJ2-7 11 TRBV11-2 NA CASSTVWEQYF TGTGCCAGCAGCACCGTATGGGAGCAGTACTTC
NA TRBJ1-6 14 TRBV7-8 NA CASSLALRNSPLHF TGTGCCAGCAGCTTAGCGCTCCGGAATTCACCCCTCCACTTT
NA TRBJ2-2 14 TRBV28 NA CASSRLAGTGELFF TGTGCCAGCAGTCGGCTAGCAGGGACCGGGGAGCTGTTTTTT
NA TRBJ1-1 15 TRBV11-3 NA CASSLSMILNTEAFF TGTGCCAGCAGCTTAAGTATGATATTGAACACTGAAGCTTTCTTT
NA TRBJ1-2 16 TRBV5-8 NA CASSLGKKGGRYGYTF TGTGCCAGCAGCTTGGGGAAAAAGGGGGGCCGGTATGGCTACACCTTC
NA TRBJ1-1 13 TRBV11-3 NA CASSFGANTEAFF TGTGCCAGCAGCTTTGGAGCGAACACTGAAGCTTTCTTT
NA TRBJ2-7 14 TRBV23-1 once CASSQEGWAYEQYF TGCGCCAGCAGTCAGGAGGGGTGGGCCTACGAGCAGTACTTC
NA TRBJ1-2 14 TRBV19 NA CASSPIGRNYGYTF TGTGCCAGTAGTCCCATCGGACGGAACTATGGCTACACCTTC
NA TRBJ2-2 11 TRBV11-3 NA CASGNTGELFF TGTGCCAGCGGGAACACCGGGGAGCTGTTTTTT
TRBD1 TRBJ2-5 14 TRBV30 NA CAWSVGTGLETQYF TGTGCCTGGAGTGTAGGGACAGGGCTGGAGACCCAGTACTTC
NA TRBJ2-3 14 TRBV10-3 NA CAISAGLTLETQYF TGTGCCATCAGTGCGGGCCTCACCCTGGAGACGCAGTATTTT
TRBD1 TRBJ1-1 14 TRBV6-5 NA CASRTGTANTEAFF TGTGCCAGCAGGACAGGGACAGCGAACACTGAAGCTTTCTTT
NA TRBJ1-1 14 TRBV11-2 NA CASSLDFMNTEAFF TGTGCCAGCAGCCTGGACTTCATGAACACTGAAGCTTTCTTT
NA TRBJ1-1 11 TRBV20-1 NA CSASPGTEAFF TGCAGTGCTAGTCCGGGGACTGAAGCTTTCTTT
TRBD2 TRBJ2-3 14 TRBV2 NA CASITSGRGDTQYF TGTGCCAGCATTACTAGCGGGCGCGGAGATACGCAGTATTTT
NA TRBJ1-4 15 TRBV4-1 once CASSLLQGPNEKLFF TGCGCCAGCAGCCTCTTACAGGGCCCTAATGAAAAACTGTTTTTT